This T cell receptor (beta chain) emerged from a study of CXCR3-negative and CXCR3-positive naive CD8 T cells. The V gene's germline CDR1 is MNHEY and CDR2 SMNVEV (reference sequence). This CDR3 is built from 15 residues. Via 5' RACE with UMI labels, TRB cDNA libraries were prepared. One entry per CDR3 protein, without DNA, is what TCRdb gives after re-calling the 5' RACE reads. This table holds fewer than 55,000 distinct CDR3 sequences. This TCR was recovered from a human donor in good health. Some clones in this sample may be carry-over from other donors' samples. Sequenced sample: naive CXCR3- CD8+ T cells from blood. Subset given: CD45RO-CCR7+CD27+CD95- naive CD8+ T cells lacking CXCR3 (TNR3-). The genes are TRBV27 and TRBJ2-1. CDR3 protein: CASSLRGRSYNEQFF.